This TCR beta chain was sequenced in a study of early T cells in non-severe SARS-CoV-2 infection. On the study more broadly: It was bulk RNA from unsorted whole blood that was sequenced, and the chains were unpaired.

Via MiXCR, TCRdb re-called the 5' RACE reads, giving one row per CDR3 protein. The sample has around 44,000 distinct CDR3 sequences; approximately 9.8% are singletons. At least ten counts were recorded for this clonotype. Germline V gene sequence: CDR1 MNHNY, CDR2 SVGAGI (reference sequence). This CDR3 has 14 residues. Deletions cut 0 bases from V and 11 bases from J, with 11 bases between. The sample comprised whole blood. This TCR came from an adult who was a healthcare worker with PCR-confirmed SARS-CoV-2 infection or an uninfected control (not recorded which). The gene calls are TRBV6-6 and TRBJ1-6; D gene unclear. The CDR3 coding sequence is TGTGCCAGCAGTTACTCGGAGGGTATGGCACCCCTCCACTTT. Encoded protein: CASSYSEGMAPLHF.